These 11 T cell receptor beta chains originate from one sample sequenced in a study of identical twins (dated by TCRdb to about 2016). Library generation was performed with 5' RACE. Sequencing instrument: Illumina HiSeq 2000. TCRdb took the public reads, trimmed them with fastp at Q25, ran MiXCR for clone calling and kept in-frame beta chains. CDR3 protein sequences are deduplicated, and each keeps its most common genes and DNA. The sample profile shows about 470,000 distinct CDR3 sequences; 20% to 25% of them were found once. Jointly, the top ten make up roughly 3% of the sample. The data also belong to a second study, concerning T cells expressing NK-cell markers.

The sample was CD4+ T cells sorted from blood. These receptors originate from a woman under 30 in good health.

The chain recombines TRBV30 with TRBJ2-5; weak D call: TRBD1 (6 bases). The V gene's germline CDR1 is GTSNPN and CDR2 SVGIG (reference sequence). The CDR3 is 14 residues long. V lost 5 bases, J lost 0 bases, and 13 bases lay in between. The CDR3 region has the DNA TGTGCCTGGGACAGGATGGGGAACCAAGAGACCCAGTACTTC. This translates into CAWDRMGNQETQYF. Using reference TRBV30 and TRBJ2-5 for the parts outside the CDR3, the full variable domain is SQTIHQWPATLVQPVGSPLSLECTVEGTSNPNLYWYRQAAGRGLQLLFYSVGIGQISSEVPQNLSASRPQDRQFILSSKKLLLSDSGFYLCAWDRMGNQETQYFGPGTRLLVL.

The CDR3 DNA is TGTGCCAGCACTTTGGGAGATACGCAGTATTTT. Its protein is CASTLGDTQYF. The J gene is TRBJ2-3, the V gene TRBV7-9; D remains ambiguous. Germline loops: CDR1 SEHNR, CDR2 FQNEAQ (reference sequence). The CDR3 spans 11 residues. V gave up 7 bases and J gave up 5 bases, with 7 bases separating them.

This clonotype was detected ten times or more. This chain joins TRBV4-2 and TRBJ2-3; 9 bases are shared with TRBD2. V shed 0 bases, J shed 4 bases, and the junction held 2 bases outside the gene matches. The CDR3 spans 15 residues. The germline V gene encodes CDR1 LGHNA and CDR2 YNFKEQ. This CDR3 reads CASSQDGGGADTQYF. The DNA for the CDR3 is TGTGCCAGCAGCCAAGACGGCGGGGGGGCAGATACGCAGTATTTT.

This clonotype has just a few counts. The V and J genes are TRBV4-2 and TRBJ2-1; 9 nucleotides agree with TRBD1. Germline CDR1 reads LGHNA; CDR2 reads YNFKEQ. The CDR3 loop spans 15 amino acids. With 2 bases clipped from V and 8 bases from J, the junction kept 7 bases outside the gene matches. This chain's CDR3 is CASSQLSTGGDEQFF. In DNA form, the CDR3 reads TGTGCCAGCAGCCAACTCTCGACAGGGGGGGATGAGCAGTTCTTC.

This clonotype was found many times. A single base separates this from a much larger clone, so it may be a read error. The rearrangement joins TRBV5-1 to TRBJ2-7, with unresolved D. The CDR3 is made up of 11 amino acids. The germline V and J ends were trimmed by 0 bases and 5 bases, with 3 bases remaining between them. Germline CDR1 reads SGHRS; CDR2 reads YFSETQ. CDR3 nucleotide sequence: TGCGCCAGCAGCTTGGACAACGAGCAGTACTTC. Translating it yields CASSLDNEQYF.

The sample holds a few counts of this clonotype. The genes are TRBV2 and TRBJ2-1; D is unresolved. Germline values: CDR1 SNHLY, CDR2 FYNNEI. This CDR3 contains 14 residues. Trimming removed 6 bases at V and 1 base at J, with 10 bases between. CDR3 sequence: CASRGWASYNEQFF. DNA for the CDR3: TGTGCCAGCAGGGGGTGGGCTTCCTACAATGAGCAGTTCTTC.

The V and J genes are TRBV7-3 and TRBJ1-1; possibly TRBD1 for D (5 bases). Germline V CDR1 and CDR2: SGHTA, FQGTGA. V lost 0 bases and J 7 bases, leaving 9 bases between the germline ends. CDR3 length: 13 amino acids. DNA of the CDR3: TGTGCCAGCAGCTTAACAGGGGACGGTGAAGCTTTCTTT. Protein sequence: CASSLTGDGEAFF.

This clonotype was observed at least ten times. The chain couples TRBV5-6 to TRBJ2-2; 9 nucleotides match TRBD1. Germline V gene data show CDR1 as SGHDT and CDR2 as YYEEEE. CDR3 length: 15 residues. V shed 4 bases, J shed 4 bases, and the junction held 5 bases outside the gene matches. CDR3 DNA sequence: TGTGCCAGCAGCCCGGGACAGGGAAGCACCGGGGAGCTGTTTTTT. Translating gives CASSPGQGSTGELFF.

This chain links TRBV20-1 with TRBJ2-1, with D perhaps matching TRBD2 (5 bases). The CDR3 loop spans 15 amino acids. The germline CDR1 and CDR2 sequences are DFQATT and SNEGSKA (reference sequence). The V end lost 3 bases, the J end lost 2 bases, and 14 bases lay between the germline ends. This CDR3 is CSARRASLTYNEQFF. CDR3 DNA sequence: TGCAGTGCTAGGCGGGCCTCCCTCACCTACAATGAGCAGTTCTTC.

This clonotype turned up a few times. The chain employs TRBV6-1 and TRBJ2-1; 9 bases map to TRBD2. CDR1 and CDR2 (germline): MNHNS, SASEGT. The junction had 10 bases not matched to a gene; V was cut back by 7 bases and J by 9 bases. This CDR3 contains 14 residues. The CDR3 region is CASNPPGLAGEQFF. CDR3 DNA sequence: TGTGCCAGCAACCCTCCGGGACTAGCTGGTGAGCAGTTCTTC.

The CDR3 protein is CASKEDPRLYNEQFF. CDR3 nucleotide sequence: TGTGCCAGCAAGGAGGACCCAAGACTCTATAATGAGCAGTTCTTC. V is TRBV6-1 and J is TRBJ2-1, with D possibly being TRBD2 (5 bases). V lost 7 bases, J lost 7 bases, and 20 bases lay in between. The CDR3 loop spans 15 amino acids. Germline V CDR1 and CDR2: MNHNS, SASEGT.